This TCR beta chain was captured in a study of blood T cell repertoires in COVID-19. Study background: In each case, the material was cDNA or gDNA derived from T cells, B-cell-depleted T cells, or PBMCs.

The CDR3 covers 14 residues. Germline values: CDR1 SGHRS, CDR2 YFSETQ. With V trimmed by 4 bases and J by 5 bases, 2 bases remained unmatched. Per the original methods: Estimated nucleated cell counts came from reference gene primer amplification. TCRdb keeps only in-frame clones here, not all; method: immunoSEQ multiplex PCR. The V and J calls and the clone size are those of that table, but D and trimming were determined from the DNA. This sample has more than 200,000 clones, with under 90% found just once. The receptor was isolated from an elderly woman with COVID-19, enrolled during active disease. The chain couples TRBV5-1 to TRBJ2-2; 10 bases are a match to TRBD1. The sample taken for sequencing was peripheral blood. The CDR3 sequence is CASSRDRGTGELFF. The CDR3 coding sequence is TGCGCCAGCAGCCGGGACAGGGGAACCGGGGAGCTGTTTTTT.